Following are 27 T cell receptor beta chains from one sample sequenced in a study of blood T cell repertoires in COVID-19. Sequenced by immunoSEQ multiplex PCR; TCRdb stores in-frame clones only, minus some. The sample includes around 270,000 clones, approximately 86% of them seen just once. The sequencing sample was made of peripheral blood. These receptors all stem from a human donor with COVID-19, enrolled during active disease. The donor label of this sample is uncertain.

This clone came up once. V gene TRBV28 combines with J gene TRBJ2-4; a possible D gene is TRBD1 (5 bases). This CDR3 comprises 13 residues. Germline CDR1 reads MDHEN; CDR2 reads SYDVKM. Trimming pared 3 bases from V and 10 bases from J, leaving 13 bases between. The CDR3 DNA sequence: TGTGCCAGCAGTTTTAACAGGTTGTCGATTCAGTACTTC. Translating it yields CASSFNRLSIQYF. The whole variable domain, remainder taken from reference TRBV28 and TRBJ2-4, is DVKVTQSSRYLVKRTGEKVFLECVQDMDHENMFWYRQDPGLGLRLIYFSYDVKMKEKGDIPEGYSVSREKKERFSLILESASTNQTSMYLCASSFNRLSIQYFGAGTRLSVL.

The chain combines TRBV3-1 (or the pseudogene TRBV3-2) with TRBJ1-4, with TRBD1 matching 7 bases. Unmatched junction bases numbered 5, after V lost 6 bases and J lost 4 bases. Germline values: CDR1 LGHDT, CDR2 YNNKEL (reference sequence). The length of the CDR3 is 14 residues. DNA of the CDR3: TGTGCCAGCAGTCGCCGACAGGGTAATGAAAAACTGTTTTTT. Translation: CASSRRQGNEKLFF.

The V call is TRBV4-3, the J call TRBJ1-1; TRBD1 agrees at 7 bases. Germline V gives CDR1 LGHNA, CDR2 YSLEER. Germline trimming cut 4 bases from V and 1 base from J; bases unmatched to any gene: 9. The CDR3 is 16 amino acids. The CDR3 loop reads CASSPERGLWNTEAFF. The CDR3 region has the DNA TGCGCCAGCAGCCCGGAGAGGGGGCTATGGAACACTGAAGCTTTCTTT.

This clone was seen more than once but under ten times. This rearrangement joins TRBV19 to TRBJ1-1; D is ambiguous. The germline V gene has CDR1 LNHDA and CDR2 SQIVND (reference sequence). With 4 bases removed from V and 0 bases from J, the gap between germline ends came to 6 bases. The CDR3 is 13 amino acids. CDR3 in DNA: TGTGCCAGTAGTACCGCGATGAACACTGAAGCTTTCTTT. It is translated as CASSTAMNTEAFF.

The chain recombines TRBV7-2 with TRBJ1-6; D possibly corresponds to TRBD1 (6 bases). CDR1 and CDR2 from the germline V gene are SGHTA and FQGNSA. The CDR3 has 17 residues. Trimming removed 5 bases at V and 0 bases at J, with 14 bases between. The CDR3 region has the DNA TGTGCCAGCAGCCCAAGGGGGGGGAGCTCCTATAATTCACCCCTCCACTTT. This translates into CASSPRGGSSYNSPLHF.

CDR3 in DNA: TGTGCCAGCAGGGGGACAGGGGTTCGGGATGGCTACACCTTC. Residues: CASRGTGVRDGYTF. This chain connects TRBV6-5 to TRBJ1-2, with 10 nucleotides matching TRBD1. J gave up 6 bases and V 6 bases, and 7 bases lay outside the gene matches. Germline loops: CDR1 MNHEY, CDR2 SVGAGI. The CDR3 covers 14 residues.

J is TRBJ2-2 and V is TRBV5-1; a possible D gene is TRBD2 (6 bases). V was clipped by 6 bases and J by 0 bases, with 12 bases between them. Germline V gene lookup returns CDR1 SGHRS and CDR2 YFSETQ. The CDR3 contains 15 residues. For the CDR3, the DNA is TGCGCCAGCATGCTGGGGGGTACGAACACCGGGGAGCTGTTTTTT. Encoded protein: CASMLGGTNTGELFF.

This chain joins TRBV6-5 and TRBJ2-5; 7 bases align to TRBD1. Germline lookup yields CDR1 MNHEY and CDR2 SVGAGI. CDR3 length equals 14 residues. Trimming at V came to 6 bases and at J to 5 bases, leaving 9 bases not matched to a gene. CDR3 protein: CASRRGGPGETQYF. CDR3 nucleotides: TGTGCCAGCAGGCGAGGGGGCCCAGGGGAGACCCAGTACTTC.

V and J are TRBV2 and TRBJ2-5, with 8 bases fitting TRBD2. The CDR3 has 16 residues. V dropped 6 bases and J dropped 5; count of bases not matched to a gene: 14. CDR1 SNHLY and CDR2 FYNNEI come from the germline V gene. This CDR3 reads CASRSGASGFLETQYF. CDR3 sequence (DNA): TGTGCCAGCAGGTCCGGGGCTAGCGGGTTCCTGGAGACCCAGTACTTC.

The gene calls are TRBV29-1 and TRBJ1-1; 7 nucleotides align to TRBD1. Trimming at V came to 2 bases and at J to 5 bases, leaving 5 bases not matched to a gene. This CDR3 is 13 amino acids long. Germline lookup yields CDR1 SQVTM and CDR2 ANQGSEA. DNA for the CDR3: TGCAGCGTTGAATCAGGGGGAGAGACTGAAGCTTTCTTT. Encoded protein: CSVESGGETEAFF. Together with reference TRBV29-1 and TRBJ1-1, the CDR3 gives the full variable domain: SAVISQKPSRDICQRGTSLTIQCQVDSQVTMMFWYRQQPGQSLTLIATANQGSEATYESGFVIDKFPISRPNLTFSTLTVSNMSPEDSSIYLCSVESGGETEAFFGQGTRLTVV.

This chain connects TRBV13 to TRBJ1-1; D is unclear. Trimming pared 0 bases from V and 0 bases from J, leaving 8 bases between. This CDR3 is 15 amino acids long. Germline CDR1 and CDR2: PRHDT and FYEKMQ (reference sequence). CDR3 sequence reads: CASSLGGVVNTEAFF. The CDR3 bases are TGTGCCAGCAGCTTAGGCGGTGTTGTGAACACTGAAGCTTTCTTT.

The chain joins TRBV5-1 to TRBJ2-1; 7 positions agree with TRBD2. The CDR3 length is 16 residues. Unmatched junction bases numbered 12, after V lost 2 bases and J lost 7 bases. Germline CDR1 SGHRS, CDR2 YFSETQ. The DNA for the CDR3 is TGCGCCAGCAGCTTTCAGGCGGGGGTAGGGGTAAATGAGCAGTTCTTC. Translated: CASSFQAGVGVNEQFF.

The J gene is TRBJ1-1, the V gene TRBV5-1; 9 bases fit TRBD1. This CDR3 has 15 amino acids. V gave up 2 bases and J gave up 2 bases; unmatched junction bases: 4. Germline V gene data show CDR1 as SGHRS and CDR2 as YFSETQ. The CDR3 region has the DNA TGCGCCAGCAGCTTATCACAGGGGGCTAACACTGAAGCTTTCTTT. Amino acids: CASSLSQGANTEAFF.

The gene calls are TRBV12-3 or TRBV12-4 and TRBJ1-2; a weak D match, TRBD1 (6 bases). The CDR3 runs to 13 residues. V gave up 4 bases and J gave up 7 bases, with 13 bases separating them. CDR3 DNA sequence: TGTGCCAGCAGTTCCTCGACAGGAGGTGGCTACACCTTC. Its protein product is CASSSSTGGGYTF.

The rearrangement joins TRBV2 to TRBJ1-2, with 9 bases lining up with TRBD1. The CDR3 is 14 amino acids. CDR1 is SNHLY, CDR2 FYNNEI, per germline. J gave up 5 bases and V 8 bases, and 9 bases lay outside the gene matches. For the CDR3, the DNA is TGTGCCAGCCGATTAACAGGGGGCGGGTATGGCTACACCTTC. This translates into CASRLTGGGYGYTF.

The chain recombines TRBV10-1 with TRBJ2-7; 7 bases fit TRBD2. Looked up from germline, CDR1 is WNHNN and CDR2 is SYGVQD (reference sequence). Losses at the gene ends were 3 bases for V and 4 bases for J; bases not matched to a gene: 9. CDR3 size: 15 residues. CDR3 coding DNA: TGCGCCAGCAGTGACCCGGCCGGGGGAGGGTACGAGCAGTACTTC. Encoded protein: CASSDPAGGGYEQYF.

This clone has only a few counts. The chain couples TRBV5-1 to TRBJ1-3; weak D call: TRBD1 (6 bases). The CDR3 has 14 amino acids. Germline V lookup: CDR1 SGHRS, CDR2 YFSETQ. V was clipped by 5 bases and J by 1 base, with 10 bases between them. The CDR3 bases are TGCGCCAGCAGACTCGGGACATCTGGAAACACCATATATTTT. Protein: CASRLGTSGNTIYF.

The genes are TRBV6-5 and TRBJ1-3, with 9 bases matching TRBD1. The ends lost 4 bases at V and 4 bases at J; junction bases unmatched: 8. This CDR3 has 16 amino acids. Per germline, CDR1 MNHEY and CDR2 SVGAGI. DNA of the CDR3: TGTGCCAGCAGTTCTCCGGGACAGGGTTCAGGAAACACCATATATTTT. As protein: CASSSPGQGSGNTIYF.

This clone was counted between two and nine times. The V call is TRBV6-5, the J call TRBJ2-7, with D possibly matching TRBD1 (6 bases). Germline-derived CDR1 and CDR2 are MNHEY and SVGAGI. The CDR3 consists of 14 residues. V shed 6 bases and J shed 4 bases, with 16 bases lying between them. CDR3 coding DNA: TGTGCCAGCAGCCGCCACCAGGGGCGGTACGAGCAGTACTTC. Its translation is CASSRHQGRYEQYF.

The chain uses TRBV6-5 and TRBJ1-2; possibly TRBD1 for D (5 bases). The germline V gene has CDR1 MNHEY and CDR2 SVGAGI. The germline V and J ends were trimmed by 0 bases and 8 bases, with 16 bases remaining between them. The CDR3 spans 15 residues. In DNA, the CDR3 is TGTGCCAGCAGTTACTCGACACGGGGGATGGAGGGCTACACCTTC. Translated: CASSYSTRGMEGYTF.

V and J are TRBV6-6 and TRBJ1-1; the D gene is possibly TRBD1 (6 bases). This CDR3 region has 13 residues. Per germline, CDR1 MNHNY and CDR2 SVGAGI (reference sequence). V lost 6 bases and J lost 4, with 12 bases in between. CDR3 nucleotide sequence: TGTGCCAGCAGACAGGGTGTGGGCACTGAAGCTTTCTTT. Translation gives CASRQGVGTEAFF.

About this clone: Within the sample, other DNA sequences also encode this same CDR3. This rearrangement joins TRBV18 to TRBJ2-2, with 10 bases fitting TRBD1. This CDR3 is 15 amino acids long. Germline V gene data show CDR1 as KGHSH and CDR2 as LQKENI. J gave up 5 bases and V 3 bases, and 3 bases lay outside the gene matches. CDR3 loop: CASSPTGGGTGELFF. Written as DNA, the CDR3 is TGTGCCAGCTCACCGACAGGGGGCGGTACCGGGGAGCTGTTTTTT.

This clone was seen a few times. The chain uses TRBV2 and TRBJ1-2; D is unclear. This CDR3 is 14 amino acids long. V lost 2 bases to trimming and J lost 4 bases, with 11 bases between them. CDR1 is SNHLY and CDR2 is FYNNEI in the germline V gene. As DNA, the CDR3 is TGTGCCAGCAGTGAACGTGGAGGAGTCTATGGCTACACCTTC. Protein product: CASSERGGVYGYTF.

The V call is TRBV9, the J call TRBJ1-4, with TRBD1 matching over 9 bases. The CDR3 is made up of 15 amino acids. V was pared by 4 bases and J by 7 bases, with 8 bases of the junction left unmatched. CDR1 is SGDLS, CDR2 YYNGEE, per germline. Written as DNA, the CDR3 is TGTGCCAGCAGCATCACCGGGACAGGGACTGAAAAACTGTTTTTT. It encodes CASSITGTGTEKLFF.

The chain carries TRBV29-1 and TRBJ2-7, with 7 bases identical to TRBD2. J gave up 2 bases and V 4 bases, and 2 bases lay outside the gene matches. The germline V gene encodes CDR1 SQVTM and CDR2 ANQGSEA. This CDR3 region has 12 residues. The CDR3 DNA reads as TGCAGCGTTGGTCTAGCGGCCTACGAGCAGTACTTC. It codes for CSVGLAAYEQYF.

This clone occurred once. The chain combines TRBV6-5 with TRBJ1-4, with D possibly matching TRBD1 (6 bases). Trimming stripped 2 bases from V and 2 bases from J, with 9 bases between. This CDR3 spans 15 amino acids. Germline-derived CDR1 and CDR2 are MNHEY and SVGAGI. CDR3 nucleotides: TGTGCCAGCAGTTACCCCGGACAGACTAATGAAAAACTGTTTTTT. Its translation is CASSYPGQTNEKLFF.

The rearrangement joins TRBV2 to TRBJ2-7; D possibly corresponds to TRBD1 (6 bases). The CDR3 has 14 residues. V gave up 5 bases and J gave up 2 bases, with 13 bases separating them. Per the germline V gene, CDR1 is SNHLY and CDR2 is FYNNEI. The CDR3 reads CASSPGTFTYEQYF. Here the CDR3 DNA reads TGTGCCAGCAGTCCCGGGACATTCACCTACGAGCAGTACTTC.